Listed here is a single T cell receptor beta chain. The TCRbeta library was prepared with unique molecular identifiers. TCRdb reprocessed the PCR reads with MiXCR, giving one entry per CDR3 protein. The data hold about 610,000 distinct CDR3 sequences, with under 12% observed a single time. This sample was included in a study of T-cell reconstitution after alpha-beta-depleted transplantation in children. This CDR3 region has 13 residues. The V segment lost 4 bases and the J segment 1 base; nucleotides outside the gene matches: 2. Looked up from germline, CDR1 is SQVTM and CDR2 is ANQGSEA. The chain links TRBV29-1 to TRBJ2-5; TRBD2 matches at 8 bases. Source: PBMCs from the stem cell graft donor, taken from the stem cell graft. The TCR was taken from a human donor who donated a stem cell graft to a child with acute myeloid leukemia. Here the CDR3 DNA reads TGCAGCGTTGCGGGGGGGGTCCAAGAGACCCAGTACTTC. This codes for CSVAGGVQETQYF.